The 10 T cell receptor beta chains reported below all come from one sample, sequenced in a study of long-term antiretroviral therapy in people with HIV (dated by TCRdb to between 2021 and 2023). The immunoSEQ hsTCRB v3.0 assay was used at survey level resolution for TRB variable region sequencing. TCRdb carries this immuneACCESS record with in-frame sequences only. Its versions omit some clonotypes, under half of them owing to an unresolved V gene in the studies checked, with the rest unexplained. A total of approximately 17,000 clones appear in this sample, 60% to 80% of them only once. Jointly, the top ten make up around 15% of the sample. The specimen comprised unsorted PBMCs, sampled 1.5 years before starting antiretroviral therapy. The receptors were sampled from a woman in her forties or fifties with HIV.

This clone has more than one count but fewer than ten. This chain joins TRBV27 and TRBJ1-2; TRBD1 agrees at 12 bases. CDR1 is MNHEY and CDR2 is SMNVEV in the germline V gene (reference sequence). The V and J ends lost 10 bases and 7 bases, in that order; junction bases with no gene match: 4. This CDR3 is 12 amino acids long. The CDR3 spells CATRDRGLGYTF. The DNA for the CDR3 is TGTGCCACCCGGGACAGGGGGCTTGGCTACACCTTC.

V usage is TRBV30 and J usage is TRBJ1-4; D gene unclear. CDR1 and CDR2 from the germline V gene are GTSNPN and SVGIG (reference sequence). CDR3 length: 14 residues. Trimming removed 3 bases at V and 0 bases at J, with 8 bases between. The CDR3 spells CAWRVKATNEKLFF. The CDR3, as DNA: TGTGCCTGGAGAGTCAAGGCAACTAATGAAAAACTGTTTTTT. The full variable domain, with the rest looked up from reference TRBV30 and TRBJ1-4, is SQTIHQWPATLVQPVGSPLSLECTVEGTSNPNLYWYRQAAGRGLQLLFYSVGIGQISSEVPQNLSASRPQDRQFILSSKKLLLSDSGFYLCAWRVKATNEKLFFGSGTQLSVL.

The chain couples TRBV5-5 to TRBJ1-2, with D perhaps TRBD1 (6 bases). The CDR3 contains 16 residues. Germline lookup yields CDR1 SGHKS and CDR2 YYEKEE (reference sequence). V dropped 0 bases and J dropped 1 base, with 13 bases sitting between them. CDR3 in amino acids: CASSLAQGNNNYGYTF. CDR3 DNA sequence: TGTGCCAGCAGCTTGGCACAGGGAAATAATAACTATGGCTACACCTTC.

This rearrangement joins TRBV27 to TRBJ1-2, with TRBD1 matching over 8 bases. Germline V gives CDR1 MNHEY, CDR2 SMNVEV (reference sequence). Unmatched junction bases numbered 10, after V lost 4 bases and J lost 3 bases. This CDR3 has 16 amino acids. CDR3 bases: TGTGCCAGCAGTTCTCCGTTGGACAGGGCAGACTATGGCTACACCTTC. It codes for CASSSPLDRADYGYTF.

The CDR3 nucleotides read TGTGCCAGCAGTTTACAGGGTCACAATGAGCAGTTCTTC. Translating it yields CASSLQGHNEQFF. V gene TRBV27 combines with J gene TRBJ2-1; tentative D call: TRBD1 (5 bases). This CDR3 spans 13 amino acids. With 2 bases removed from V and 5 bases from J, the gap between germline ends came to 7 bases. The germline CDR1 and CDR2 sequences are MNHEY and SMNVEV (reference sequence).

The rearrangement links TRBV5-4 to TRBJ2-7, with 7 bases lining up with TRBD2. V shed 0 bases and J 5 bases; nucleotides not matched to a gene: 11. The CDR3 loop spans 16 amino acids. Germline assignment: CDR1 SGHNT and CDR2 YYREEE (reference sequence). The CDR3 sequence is CASSLAGASGGNEQYF. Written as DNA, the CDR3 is TGTGCCAGCAGCTTGGCCGGGGCTAGCGGTGGGAACGAGCAGTACTTC.

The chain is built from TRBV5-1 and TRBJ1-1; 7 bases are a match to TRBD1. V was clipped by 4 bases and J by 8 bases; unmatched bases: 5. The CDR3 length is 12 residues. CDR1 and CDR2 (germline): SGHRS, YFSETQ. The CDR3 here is CASSPGTVEAFF. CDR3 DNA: TGCGCCAGCAGCCCTGGGACAGTCGAAGCTTTCTTT.

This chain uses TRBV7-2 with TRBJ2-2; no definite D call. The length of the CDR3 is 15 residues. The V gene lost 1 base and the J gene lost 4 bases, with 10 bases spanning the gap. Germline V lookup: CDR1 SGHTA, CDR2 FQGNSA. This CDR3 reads CASSLDHRVTGELFF. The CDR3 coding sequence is TGTGCCAGCAGCTTAGACCACAGAGTCACCGGGGAGCTGTTTTTT.

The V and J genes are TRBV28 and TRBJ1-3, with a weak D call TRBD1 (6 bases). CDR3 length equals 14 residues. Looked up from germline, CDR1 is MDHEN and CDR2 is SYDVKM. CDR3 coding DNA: TGTGTCACGGAGGGGGACACCTCTGGAAACACCATATATTTT. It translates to CVTEGDTSGNTIYF.

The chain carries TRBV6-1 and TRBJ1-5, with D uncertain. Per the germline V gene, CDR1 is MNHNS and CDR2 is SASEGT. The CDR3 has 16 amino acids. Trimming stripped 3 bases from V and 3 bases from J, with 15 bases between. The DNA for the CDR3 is TGTGCCAGCAGTGAGTTCCTCGGCAGAAACAATCAGCCCCAGCATTTT. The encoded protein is CASSEFLGRNNQPQHF.